These T cell receptor beta chains were read from a single sample in a study of cytomegalovirus exposure and HLA in healthy donors. TCRdb's copy holds only in-frame clones and misses some; the assay was immunoSEQ multiplex PCR. The top ten clones hold approximately 1.5% of a sample with 95,000 to 150,000 clones, more than 55% of them seen once. Sequences were obtained from PBMCs. The receptors here all came from a man younger than 35 in good health and CMV-seronegative. The CDR3 runs from the conserved cysteine through the conserved F or W. D genes are given only for firm matches. Only some rows state a clone size, as once, few, many or a class for expanded clones.

clone_size j_call d_call v_call cdr3_nt cdr3_aa
few TRBJ1-5 TRBD1 TRBV6-6 TGTGCCAGCAGCCACCGGGACAGGGATGTTCGACAGCCCCAGCATTTT CASSHRDRDVRQPQHF
NA TRBJ1-1 NA TRBV27 TGTGCCAGCAGTTTACTCGGGGGGAGCACTGAAGCTTTCTTT CASSLLGGSTEAFF
NA TRBJ2-5 TRBD1 TRBV11-3 TGTGCCAGCAGCTTAAGGGGGCTAGAGACCCAGTACTTC CASSLRGLETQYF
NA TRBJ1-4 TRBD1 TRBV5-7 TGTGCCAGCAGCCCCTGGACAGGGCTCGGTAATGAAAAACTGTTTTTT CASSPWTGLGNEKLFF
few TRBJ1-3 TRBD1 TRBV5-1 TGCGCCAGCAGCCCCGCCGGGACAGCGACTGGAAACACCATATATTTT CASSPAGTATGNTIYF
NA TRBJ2-3 NA TRBV6-5 TGTGCCAGCAGTTACTCGATTCTGGGGGCTCAGAGTACGCAGTATTTT CASSYSILGAQSTQYF
few TRBJ1-1 NA TRBV11-1 TGTGCCAGCAGCTTAAACGGGAACACTGAAGCTTTCTTT CASSLNGNTEAFF
few TRBJ1-3 NA TRBV4-3 TGCGCCAGCAGCCAAGGGAGACGGGACTCTGGAAACACCATATATTTT CASSQGRRDSGNTIYF
few TRBJ1-1 NA TRBV4-1 TGCGCCAGCAGCCAAGAATCTACTGAAGCTTTCTTT CASSQESTEAFF
NA TRBJ1-1 NA TRBV6-5 TGTGCCAGCCACCGTCAACAGGGTATCGCTGAAGCTTTCTTT CASHRQQGIAEAFF
NA TRBJ1-3 NA TRBV5-6 TGTGCCAGCAGCTTCCGGGCGGGTTCTGGAAACACCATATATTTT CASSFRAGSGNTIYF
NA TRBJ1-2 NA TRBV6-5 TGTGCCAGCAGTGAGGAACGGCTTAACTATGGCTACACCTTC CASSEERLNYGYTF
NA TRBJ2-3 TRBD2 TRBV11-2 TGTGCCAGCAGCTTAGACCTCGGGGGGGGCCGATATACGCAGTATTTT CASSLDLGGGRYTQYF
NA TRBJ1-1 NA TRBV30 TGTGCCTGGATGGTGGTCGGGGAAGCTTTCTTT CAWMVVGEAFF
NA TRBJ2-3 TRBD2 TRBV7-8 TGTGCCAGCAGCTTCCCCCTAGCGGGGGGGATTGATACGCAGTATTTT CASSFPLAGGIDTQYF
NA TRBJ2-7 NA TRBV7-3 TGTGCCAGCAGCTTAGAACCGGCAGGCTCCTACGAGCAGTACTTC CASSLEPAGSYEQYF
NA TRBJ2-7 NA TRBV28 TGTGCCAGCAGTTTGACCAGGGGAGTCTACGAGCAGTACTTC CASSLTRGVYEQYF
few TRBJ2-3 TRBD2 TRBV9 TGTGCCAGCAGCGTAAGAACTAGCGGCCAGGATACGCAGTATTTT CASSVRTSGQDTQYF
NA TRBJ1-1 NA TRBV19 TGTGCCAGTGTAAAGGGGTTGAACACTGAAGCTTTCTTT CASVKGLNTEAFF
NA TRBJ1-5 NA TRBV6-1 TGTGCCAGCAGTGAAAGGGGGGGAAACAATCAGCCCCAGCATTTT CASSERGGNNQPQHF
few TRBJ2-5 TRBD1 TRBV11-2 TGTGCCAGCAGCGGGCGGACAGGCCAAGAGACCCAGTACTTC CASSGRTGQETQYF
NA TRBJ1-1 TRBD1 TRBV18 TGTGCCAGCTCACAGTTACAGGGGGCCGCTGCGAACACTGAAGCTTTCTTT CASSQLQGAAANTEAFF
NA TRBJ1-1 TRBD1 TRBV7-9 TGTGCCAGCAGCTTGACAGGGTGCGGGGCTTTCTTT CASSLTGCGAFF
NA TRBJ2-3 TRBD1 TRBV5-5 TGTGCCAGCAGCTTAATGGACAGGGGCCCCCCAGATACGCAGTATTTT CASSLMDRGPPDTQYF
few TRBJ2-1 NA TRBV7-8 TGTGCCAGCAGCCCGAGGCGAGGAGGGTTGAACAATGAGCAGTTCTTC CASSPRRGGLNNEQFF
NA TRBJ2-1 TRBD2 TRBV27 TGTGCCAGCAGTTTAGGAAGGCTAGCGGGAGGGAATGAGCAGTTCTTC CASSLGRLAGGNEQFF
once TRBJ2-7 NA TRBV4-2 TGTGCCAGCAGCCAAGGCCCGGGAACGAGCTACGAGCAGTACTTC CASSQGPGTSYEQYF
NA TRBJ2-1 NA TRBV5-1 TGCGCCAGCAGCGCCTACACAGCAGTCTCCTACAATGAGCAGTTCTTC CASSAYTAVSYNEQFF
once TRBJ1-1 NA TRBV6-6 TGTGCCAGCAGTTACTGGGGGGGGGCCACTGAAGCTTTCTTT CASSYWGGATEAFF